This TCR beta chain emerged from a study of T cell responses to AZD1222 COVID-19 vaccine. This CDR3 has 16 residues. The V end lost 4 bases, the J end lost 2 bases, and 18 bases lay between the germline ends. The V gene's germline CDR1 is SGHRS and CDR2 YFSETQ. Study-level points and caveats: Donors skewed white British and female; clonal diversity was possibly underestimated. Reportedly, close to half of spike-specific TCRs are directed against unmutated variant regions.

Assay used: immunoSEQ multiplex PCR; TCRdb lists only in-frame clones, some missing. The sample has about 140,000 clones; roughly 92% are singletons. To note about this clone: Its antigen is unidentified.

This TCR was recovered from an adult in good health. The material was peripheral blood, obtained on day 0 of AZD1222 vaccination. V is TRBV5-1 and J is TRBJ1-1; D might be TRBD1 (5 bases). The CDR3 nucleotides are TGCGCCAGCAGCCCCTCGGGGCGGGGATCAAACACTGAAGCTTTCTTT. It codes for CASSPSGRGSNTEAFF.